Below, 4 T cell receptor beta chains from the same sample are listed, as sequenced in a study of cytomegalovirus exposure and HLA in healthy donors. Only in-frame clones appear in the TCRdb table, and some are missing; sequencing was by immunoSEQ multiplex PCR. This sample yields roughly 56,000 clones, of which approximately 89% are seen a single time; 15% belongs to the top ten. The sequencing sample was made of PBMCs. All receptors come from a woman under 30 in good health and CMV-seronegative.

CDR3 in DNA: TGTGCCAGCAGTGGGAGGACAGGGTTTTCGGATTATCAGCCCCAGCATTTT. It yields the protein CASSGRTGFSDYQPQHF. The rearrangement links TRBV2 to TRBJ1-5; 8 nucleotides agree with TRBD1. The CDR3 is 17 residues long. Germline V gene sequence: CDR1 SNHLY, CDR2 FYNNEI. V lost 4 bases, J lost 5 bases, and 13 bases stayed unmatched.

The V and J genes are TRBV4-1 and TRBJ2-3; D is possibly TRBD2 (6 bases). The germline V gene has CDR1 MGHRA and CDR2 YSYEKL. This CDR3 has 15 amino acids. V was pared by 3 bases and J by 2 bases, with 12 bases between. CDR3 in DNA: TGCGCCAGCAGCCACCAGGGACTCTCCACAGATACGCAGTATTTT. Its protein product is CASSHQGLSTDTQYF.

CDR3 bases: TGTGCCACCAGCAGCCGACTAGCGAACACCGGGGAGCTGTTTTTT. It translates to CATSSRLANTGELFF. The chain employs TRBV15 and TRBJ2-2, with D possibly TRBD2 on 6 matching bases. V was cut by 3 bases and J by 0 bases, with 8 bases left in between. This CDR3 spans 15 amino acids. Germline lookup yields CDR1 LNHNV and CDR2 YYDKDF (reference sequence).

The chain is built from TRBV5-1 and TRBJ2-2, with 8 bases that match TRBD1. The junction had 5 bases not matched to a gene; V was cut back by 1 base and J by 3 bases. The CDR3 runs 16 residues. Germline lookup yields CDR1 SGHRS and CDR2 YFSETQ. In nucleotides, the CDR3 is TGCGCCAGCAGCTTGTGGCAGGGGGCGGACACCGGGGAGCTGTTTTTT. Its translation is CASSLWQGADTGELFF. Variable domain in full (rest from reference TRBV5-1 and TRBJ2-2): KAGVTQTPRYLIKTRGQQVTLSCSPISGHRSVSWYQQTPGQGLQFLFEYFSETQRNKGNFPGRFSGRQFSNSRSEMNVSTLELGDSALYLCASSLWQGADTGELFFGEGSRLTVL.